This is a list of T cell receptor beta chains from one sample in a study of T cell changes during pregnancy in multiple sclerosis. Some clones are missing from TCRdb's copy, which holds only in-frame ones; the method was immunoSEQ multiplex PCR. The sample yields about 59,000 clones, roughly nine tenths seen once. The sample here was peripheral blood, taken before pregnancy. These receptor sequences come from a female donor with multiple sclerosis, enrolled in a pregnancy study. The CDR3 runs from the conserved cysteine through the conserved F or W. Fields, in order: clone size, D gene, V gene, J gene, CDR3 DNA, CDR3 protein. The D gene is left open where the match is weak. Part of the rows lack a size; the others show once, few, many or a class for expanded clones.

-,-,TRBV15,TRBJ1-5,TGTGCCACCAGCACAGGAGAGGGGGTTCAGCCCCAGCATTTT,CATSTGEGVQPQHF
-,TRBD2,TRBV19,TRBJ2-7,TGTGCCAGTAGTACCCAAGCGGGGGCCTCCTACGAGCAGTACTTC,CASSTQAGASYEQYF
-,-,TRBV4-3,TRBJ2-7,TGCGCCAGCAGCCAAGATAGGGGCGTGAGGAGAGAGCAGTACTTC,CASSQDRGVRREQYF
-,-,TRBV11-2,TRBJ2-7,TGTGCCAGCAGCCTCGGGACTGACCCATCCCGGTACTTC,CASSLGTDPSRYF
-,-,TRBV7-9,TRBJ2-4,TGTGCCAGCAGCTTACTGGACTCCCAAGGCAAAAACATTCAGTACTTC,CASSLLDSQGKNIQYF
-,-,TRBV7-3,TRBJ2-7,TGTGCCAGCAGCTCAACTAAAAGGGGTGAGCAGTACTTC,CASSSTKRGEQYF
-,TRBD1,TRBV4-1,TRBJ1-1,TGCGCCAGCAGCCAAGCACAGGGGGCCCCTGTCACTGAAGCTTTCTTT,CASSQAQGAPVTEAFF
-,TRBD1,TRBV11-2,TRBJ2-1,TGTGCCAGCAGCTTAGGTCGAGGGGGCGGTGAGCAGTTCTTC,CASSLGRGGGEQFF
-,-,TRBV7-8,TRBJ1-3,TGTGCCAGCAGCCCCACGATTTCAGGTTCCTCTGGAAACACCATATATTTT,CASSPTISGSSGNTIYF
-,TRBD1,TRBV11-1,TRBJ2-7,TGTGCCAGCAGCCTAGGACAGGCCCCCGGCTACGAGCAGTACTTC,CASSLGQAPGYEQYF
-,TRBD2,TRBV7-8,TRBJ2-5,TGTGCCAGCAGCTTAGGAGCGGGGGGGCATCAAGAGACCCAGTACTTC,CASSLGAGGHQETQYF
-,-,TRBV19,TRBJ2-3,TGTGCCAGTAGTATCATGGGGGGGCGTGGAGATACGCAGTATTTT,CASSIMGGRGDTQYF
-,TRBD2,TRBV7-9,TRBJ2-5,TGTGCCAGCAGCTCTAGCGGGGGGGAAGAGACCCAGTACTTC,CASSSSGGEETQYF
-,TRBD2,TRBV7-2,TRBJ2-7,TGTGCCAGCAGCTCGGGACTAGCGGGGTACGAGCAGTACTTC,CASSSGLAGYEQYF
-,TRBD2,TRBV7-3,TRBJ2-1,TGTGCCAGCAGCTCTACCCTAAGCGGGGGGGCCAGGAATGAGCAGTTCTTC,CASSSTLSGGARNEQFF
-,TRBD1,TRBV9,TRBJ1-6,TGTGCCAGCAGCGTAGTGGGGGGACAGGGGGGAAATTCACCCCTCCACTTT,CASSVVGGQGGNSPLHF
-,TRBD1,TRBV13,TRBJ1-2,TGTGCCAGCAGCTTATGGGCCGAGACAGGGTATGGCTACACCTTC,CASSLWAETGYGYTF
-,-,TRBV6-6,TRBJ2-3,TGTGCCAGCAGCTCCCCGGGTAGCACAGATACGCAGTATTTT,CASSSPGSTDTQYF
few,TRBD1,TRBV6-5,TRBJ1-4,TGTGCCAGCAGCCGGGACAGTTTTAGTGAAAAACTGTTTTTT,CASSRDSFSEKLFF
-,TRBD1,TRBV7-2,TRBJ1-1,TGTGCCAGCAGCACAAGACAGGGAGACACTGAAGCTTTCTTT,CASSTRQGDTEAFF
-,TRBD1,TRBV6-5,TRBJ1-4,TGTGCCAGCACCAAACGACAGGGGTATGAAAAACTGTTTTTT,CASTKRQGYEKLFF
-,-,TRBV6-5,TRBJ2-7,TGTGCCAGCAGTTACCCCGGGTCCTACGAGCAGTACTTC,CASSYPGSYEQYF